This TCR beta chain was recovered during a study of T cells in localized non-small cell lung cancer. General observations from the study: Prolonged overall survival went with higher T cell density in the blood.

Points on this clone: As yet, its antigen is unknown.

Sequencing was performed with immunoSEQ multiplex PCR; in TCRdb, only in-frame clones are kept and a portion is missing. The sample holds 70,000 to 85,000 clones, about 88% seen once. The V end was cut by 0 bases, the J end by 6 bases, with 9 bases between. The CDR3 contains 13 residues. CDR1 and CDR2 from the germline V gene are SGHKS and YYEKEE (reference sequence). The sequence came from a female donor older than 55 with stage I lung adenocarcinoma. The gene calls are TRBV5-5 and TRBJ1-2; D possibly corresponds to TRBD1 (5 bases). Sequenced material: peripheral blood, taken before any cancer treatment. CDR3 DNA sequence: TGTGCCAGCAGCTTGGGACAGCCGAATGGCTACACCTTC. Encoded protein: CASSLGQPNGYTF.